Below, 28 T cell receptor beta chains from the same sample are listed, as sequenced in a study of CD8+CD57+ T cells in acquired aplastic anemia. TCR beta VDJ and CDR3 were profiled, and genomic DNA was the template. TCRdb re-derived calls from the reads in MiXCR, one entry per CDR3 protein. The data show about 190,000 distinct CDR3 sequences, about 53% seen once. The source material was sorted CD4+, CD8+, or CD8+CD57+ T cells (not recorded which) from PBMCs. Receptors originate from a human donor in good health, serving as a control.

Ten or more counts support this clonotype. This sequence joins TRBV10-1 and TRBJ1-6; a possible D gene is TRBD1 (5 bases). Trimming took off 8 bases at V and 2 bases at J, with 13 bases between the two ends. The CDR3 spans 15 residues. Germline-derived CDR1 and CDR2 are WNHNN and SYGVQD (reference sequence). The CDR3 DNA follows: TGCGCCAGCTATCCAGGGATCGCCTATAATTCACCCCTCCACTTT. Translation: CASYPGIAYNSPLHF.

The chain employs TRBV2 and TRBJ1-5; 8 bases agree with TRBD1. CDR1 is SNHLY and CDR2 is FYNNEI in the germline V gene. Trimming removed 10 bases from V and 3 bases from J; junction bases left unmatched: 8. The CDR3 length is 14 residues. Written as DNA, the CDR3 is TGTGCCACCCAGGGGGCCAGAACCAATCAGCCCCAGCATTTT. Its translation is CATQGARTNQPQHF.

This clonotype was seen repeatedly, ten times or more. The genes are TRBV19 and TRBJ2-7; 8 nucleotides align to TRBD2. Germline V gene sequence: CDR1 LNHDA, CDR2 SQIVND (reference sequence). V lost 5 bases and J lost 9; bases outside the gene matches: 6. CDR3 length: 12 amino acids. The CDR3 spells CASSQSGGMQYF. CDR3 in DNA: TGTGCCAGTAGTCAAAGCGGGGGAATGCAGTACTTC.

The chain carries TRBV19 and TRBJ1-2; TRBD1 might be the D (5 bases). Looked up from germline, CDR1 is LNHDA and CDR2 is SQIVND (reference sequence). The CDR3 sequence is 14 residues long. Trimming left V 5 bases short and J 4 bases short, with 14 bases between. As DNA, the CDR3 is TGTGCCAGTAGTGACGGGGGACTGAGCTATGGCTACACCTTC. Translation: CASSDGGLSYGYTF. The full variable domain, completed using reference TRBV19 and TRBJ1-2, is DGGITQSPKYLFRKEGQNVTLSCEQNLNHDAMYWYRQDPGQGLRLIYYSQIVNDFQKGDIAEGYSVSREKKESFPLTVTSAQKNPTAFYLCASSDGGLSYGYTFGSGTRLTVV.

For this clonotype: A much larger clonotype is one base distant, so this may be a read error. The J gene is TRBJ1-1, the V gene TRBV12-3 or TRBV12-4; D possibly corresponds to TRBD1 (5 bases). This CDR3 has 16 amino acids. Trimming removed 1 base from V and 3 bases from J, with 15 bases in between. The CDR3 nucleotides are TGTGCCAGCAGTTTAGATCGGGGGTCTGTGGACACTGAAGCTTTCTTT. It encodes CASSLDRGSVDTEAFF.

Notes on this clonotype: Lacking the conserved final phenylalanine or tryptophan, this CDR3 likely reflects a read error. This rearrangement joins TRBV10-3 to TRBJ1-5; D may be TRBD1 (6 bases). This CDR3 has 16 amino acids. Trimming removed 3 bases from V and 1 base from J, with 13 bases in between. Germline V gene lookup returns CDR1 ENHRY and CDR2 SYGVKD. The CDR3 loop reads CAISDIGGGSNQPQHS. The CDR3, as DNA: TGTGCCATCAGTGATATAGGGGGTGGGAGCAATCAGCCCCAGCATTCT.

In the case of this clonotype: The final CDR3 position lacks the conserved phenylalanine or tryptophan, pointing to a likely read error. It is unclear where the CDR3 begins or ends on the DNA, so no DNA is shown, and the CDR3 is as TCRdb lists it. V is TRBV20-1 and J is TRBJ2-2; no check of the table's D call, TRBD1, against the DNA was made. Ends included, the CDR3 has 8 residues. Germline CDR1 and CDR2: DFQATT and SNEGSKA (reference sequence). CDR3 loop: CSASPRGP.

The chain has TRBV7-9 and TRBJ1-1; weak D call: TRBD1 (5 bases). The CDR3 covers 15 residues. Per germline, CDR1 SEHNR and CDR2 FQNEAQ (reference sequence). Trimming removed 5 bases from V and 6 bases from J, with 19 bases in between. The chain's CDR3 is CASSPPGLVNPEAFF. CDR3 DNA: TGTGCCAGCAGCCCACCGGGACTCGTTAATCCTGAAGCTTTCTTT.

The chain couples TRBV29-1 to TRBJ2-7; no reliable D call. V was pared by 4 bases and J by 7 bases, with 11 bases between. The CDR3 is 11 amino acids. Looked up from germline, CDR1 is SQVTM and CDR2 is ANQGSEA. The CDR3 DNA reads as TGCAGCGTTGCCGATGCTAGGGAGCAGTACTTC. Translated, it gives CSVADAREQYF.

This clonotype has a count of ten or more. The V call is TRBV6-5, the J call TRBJ2-6; D might be TRBD1 (6 bases). There are 15 residues in the CDR3. With 7 bases removed from V and 0 bases from J, the gap between germline ends came to 10 bases. Germline loops: CDR1 MNHEY, CDR2 SVGAGI. The CDR3 loop is CASMRQDSGANVLTF. CDR3 nucleotide sequence: TGTGCCAGCATGAGACAGGACTCTGGGGCCAACGTCCTGACTTTC.

At least ten counts were recorded for this clonotype. The V call is TRBV9, the J call TRBJ1-1; TRBD1 aligns across 8 bases. The V gene's germline CDR1 is SGDLS and CDR2 YYNGEE. The length of the CDR3 is 16 residues. V shed 7 bases and J 1 base; nucleotides not matched to a gene: 12. CDR3: CASPPGTGGENTEAFF. DNA for the CDR3: TGTGCCAGCCCACCAGGGACAGGAGGAGAGAACACTGAAGCTTTCTTT.

The sample holds many counts of this clonotype. The chain employs TRBV9 and TRBJ1-5, with D possibly being TRBD1 (6 bases). The germline gives CDR1 SGDLS, CDR2 YYNGEE. V was trimmed by 0 bases and J by 6 bases, leaving 13 bases between them. The CDR3 totals 15 residues. CDR3 coding DNA: TGTGCCAGCAGCGTAGAGGGGGGGGCCAGTCAGCCCCAGCATTTT. Its protein product is CASSVEGGASQPQHF.

Comments on this clonotype: This may be a read error: a much more frequent sequence differs by one nucleotide. The J gene is TRBJ1-4, the V gene TRBV12-3 or TRBV12-4; D is perhaps TRBD1 (6 bases). The CDR3 loop spans 14 amino acids. CDR3 loop: CASRSGQFNEKPFF. CDR3 nucleotides: TGTGCCAGCAGGTCAGGACAGTTTAATGAAAAACCGTTTTTT.

This clonotype was counted many times. V and J are TRBV20-1 and TRBJ2-3, with D possibly being TRBD2 (6 bases). CDR3 length: 13 residues. Germline V lookup: CDR1 DFQATT, CDR2 SNEGSKA (reference sequence). Trimming cost V 5 bases and J 2 bases, with 11 bases left between them. The chain's CDR3 is CSASGVLTDTQYF. CDR3 DNA sequence: TGCAGTGCTTCGGGAGTCCTCACAGATACGCAGTATTTT.

The chain employs TRBV2 and TRBJ2-3; D is unresolved. The end of the DNA is better explained by TRBJ2-5, so the J call may be wrong. The CDR3 has 10 residues. Germline V gene lookup returns CDR1 SNHLY and CDR2 FYNNEI. CDR3 sequence (DNA): TGTGCCAGCAGGTCGGAGACCCAGTACTTC. Translating gives CASRSETQYF.

At least ten counts were recorded for this clonotype. The V and J genes are TRBV9 and TRBJ1-2; D may be TRBD1 (5 bases). The ends were cut back, 2 bases at V and 7 bases at J, with 15 bases in the middle. Germline lookup yields CDR1 SGDLS and CDR2 YYNGEE. The CDR3 contains 14 residues. CDR3 sequence: CASSVSFSGFGYTF. In DNA form, the CDR3 reads TGTGCCAGCAGCGTCTCTTTCTCAGGGTTTGGCTACACCTTC.

This clonotype was picked up a small number of times. This may be a read error: a much more frequent sequence differs by one nucleotide. V and J are TRBV5-1 and TRBJ2-5; D is possibly TRBD1 (6 bases). Germline CDR1 reads SGHRS; CDR2 reads YFSETQ. This CDR3 has 16 residues. The CDR3 DNA follows: TGCGCCAGCAGCAGCTTGGCAGGGGCCTTCCAAAAGACCCAGTACTTC. The encoded protein is CASSSLAGAFQKTQYF.

This clonotype occurred many times. The chain uses TRBV6-1 and TRBJ1-4; 10 bases are shared with TRBD1. This CDR3 region has 15 residues. V was pared by 5 bases and J by 8 bases, with 8 bases of the junction left unmatched. Germline CDR1 reads MNHNS; CDR2 reads SASEGT. CDR3 sequence reads: CASSLAGQGLEKLFF. The CDR3, as DNA: TGTGCCAGCAGTCTGGCGGGACAGGGGTTAGAAAAACTGTTTTTT.

In nucleotides, the CDR3 is TGTGCCAGCAGCGTAGGGACTACGACAGATACGCAGTTCTTC. The encoded protein is CASSVGTTTDTQFF. V usage is TRBV9 and J usage is TRBJ2-1; TRBD2 might be the D (6 bases). V was clipped by 0 bases and J by 12 bases, with 16 bases between them. This CDR3 has 14 amino acids. Germline V lookup: CDR1 SGDLS, CDR2 YYNGEE.

The chain carries TRBV9 and TRBJ2-5; 11 nucleotides line up with TRBD1. The better agreement between TRBJ1-2 and the DNA end casts doubt on the J call. The CDR3 covers 20 residues. Germline CDR1 and CDR2: SGDLS and YYNGEE. The CDR3 coding sequence is TGTGCCAGCAGCGTAGATCCTCGGCAGGGACAGGGGGAAGTAGGGTATGGCTACACCTTC. It yields the protein CASSVDPRQGQGEVGYGYTF.

This clonotype was counted a single time. This sequence joins TRBV24-1 and TRBJ1-2; D possibly corresponds to TRBD1 (5 bases). The V gene lost 3 bases and the J gene lost 6 bases, with 7 bases spanning the gap. This CDR3 is 12 amino acids long. The V gene's germline CDR1 is KGHDR and CDR2 SFDVKD. The CDR3 DNA reads TGTGCCACCAGTGATGGGGGGGATGGCTACACCTTC. It encodes CATSDGGDGYTF.

This clonotype was observed at least ten times. The CDR3 region is CATASGGRGRSQYF. The CDR3 DNA reads as TGTGCCACCGCTAGCGGGGGACGTGGCCGGTCCCAGTACTTC. The chain joins TRBV6-5 to TRBJ2-5; TRBD2 matches 10 bases. The CDR3 is 14 amino acids. The V gene's germline CDR1 is MNHEY and CDR2 SVGAGI. J gave up 9 bases and V 10 bases, and 14 bases lay outside the gene matches.

This rearrangement joins TRBV10-3 to TRBJ1-6; possibly TRBD1 for D (6 bases). Trimming cost V 4 bases and J 0 bases, with 13 bases left between them. CDR3 length: 17 amino acids. Germline V gene data show CDR1 as ENHRY and CDR2 as SYGVKD. The CDR3 region is CAISGGTTSSYNSPLHF. Written as DNA, the CDR3 is TGTGCCATCAGTGGCGGGACAACGAGCTCCTATAATTCACCCCTCCACTTT.

This clonotype was counted between two and nine times. A much larger clone lies a single base off, so this may be a read error. The rearrangement uses TRBV6-6 and TRBJ1-5, with 9 bases aligning to TRBD1. CDR1 and CDR2 from the germline V gene are MNHNY and SVGAGI (reference sequence). The CDR3 sequence is 14 residues long. CDR3 sequence (DNA): TGTGCCAGCAGTTCGAACAGGGGGCACCAGCCCCGGCATTTT. It translates to CASSSNRGHQPRHF.

V is TRBV2 and J is TRBJ2-5; 10 positions match TRBD2. The junction had 12 bases not matched to a gene; V was cut back by 7 bases and J by 4 bases. Germline V CDR1 and CDR2: SNHLY, FYNNEI. This CDR3 comprises 16 residues. The CDR3 region has the DNA TGTGCCAGCATCCTTAAATGGGCTAGCGGGGGAGAGACCCAGTACTTC. It codes for CASILKWASGGETQYF.

In its sample, this clonotype was seen a few times. This chain uses TRBV7-3 with TRBJ2-5; TRBD2 agrees at 8 bases. V lost 3 bases to trimming and J lost 5 bases; unmatched junction nucleotides: 14. This CDR3 is 17 amino acids long. From germline, CDR1 is SGHTA and CDR2 FQGTGA. DNA for the CDR3: TGTGCCAGCAGCTTCCGAAGTATTGGGCCGGGGGGGGAGACCCAGTACTTC. This sequence encodes CASSFRSIGPGGETQYF. Full variable domain (rest looked up from reference TRBV7-3 and TRBJ2-5): GAGVSQTPSNKVTEKGKYVELRCDPISGHTALYWYRQSLGQGPEFLIYFQGTGAADDSGLPNDRFFAVRPEGSVSTLKIQRTERGDSAVYLCASSFRSIGPGGETQYFGPGTRLLVL.

This clonotype occurred many times. The chain joins TRBV19 to TRBJ2-2; 8 positions match TRBD2. Per the germline V gene, CDR1 is LNHDA and CDR2 is SQIVND (reference sequence). The CDR3 spans 15 residues. J was trimmed by 2 bases and V by 7 bases; bases with no gene match: 6. The CDR3 here is CASISGALNTGELFF. The CDR3 bases are TGTGCCAGTATTAGCGGGGCCCTTAACACCGGGGAGCTGTTTTTT.

This clonotype occurred many times. The chain joins TRBV29-1 to TRBJ1-2, with 7 bases that match TRBD1. V lost 0 bases, J lost 8 bases, and 9 bases stayed unmatched. This CDR3 has 14 residues. The V gene's germline CDR1 is SQVTM and CDR2 ANQGSEA. CDR3 in amino acids: CSVEEWTGPKGYTF. CDR3 in DNA: TGCAGCGTTGAAGAGTGGACAGGTCCAAAAGGCTACACCTTC. Full variable domain (rest looked up from reference TRBV29-1 and TRBJ1-2): SAVISQKPSRDICQRGTSLTIQCQVDSQVTMMFWYRQQPGQSLTLIATANQGSEATYESGFVIDKFPISRPNLTFSTLTVSNMSPEDSSIYLCSVEEWTGPKGYTFGSGTRLTVV.